This is a list of T cell receptor beta chains from one sample in a study of blood T cell repertoires in COVID-19. The assay was immunoSEQ multiplex PCR, and TCRdb's table has in-frame clones only and misses some. The sample lists tens of thousands of clones; roughly two thirds were seen once. Sequencing used PBMCs or T cells enriched from blood (not recorded which). Receptors originate from a woman in her fifties or sixties who had been exposed to COVID-19. The CDR3 runs from the conserved cysteine through the conserved F or W. D genes are given only for firm matches. Not every row has a clone size; where given, it reads once, few, many or a size class.

abundance,v_gene,d_gene,j_gene,CDR3nt,CDR3aa
NA,TRBV6-2/TRBV6-3,NA,TRBJ1-1,TGTGCCAGCAGTTCCCGACAGGCAACTGAAGCTTTCTTT,CASSSRQATEAFF
NA,TRBV28,NA,TRBJ1-1,TGTGCCAGCGGATCCTATTATTCCAGGGTGGCTGAAGCTTTCTTT,CASGSYYSRVAEAFF
NA,TRBV19,TRBD1,TRBJ2-5,TGTGCCAGTACCGACAGGGGACAGACCCAGTACTTC,CASTDRGQTQYF
NA,TRBV29-1,NA,TRBJ1-2,TGCAGCGTTGTAGTCAGGGAGGGTTTTGGCTACACCTTC,CSVVVREGFGYTF
NA,TRBV7-2,NA,TRBJ1-2,TGTGCCAGCACCCCGGGGGCTAACTATGGCTACACCTTC,CASTPGANYGYTF
NA,TRBV6-5,TRBD1,TRBJ2-7,TGTGCCAGCAGTACCACGACAGGGAATAGGTACGAGCAGTACTTC,CASSTTTGNRYEQYF
NA,TRBV9,NA,TRBJ1-3,TGTGCCAGCAGCGGGCTCGCCAGCTCTGGAAACACCATATATTTT,CASSGLASSGNTIYF
NA,TRBV28,TRBD1,TRBJ1-1,TGTGCCAGCAGCCTGCGGACAGGGAAAGCTTTCTTT,CASSLRTGKAFF
NA,TRBV5-4,TRBD2,TRBJ2-3,TGTGCCAGCAGCTTTGGGACTAGCGGATCCGATACGCAGTATTTT,CASSFGTSGSDTQYF
many,TRBV3-1/TRBV3-2,TRBD2,TRBJ2-7,TGTGCCAGCAGCCGAGGACTAGCGGAGCCCCATTATCCATTCGAGCAGTACTTC,CASSRGLAEPHYPFEQYF
NA,TRBV28,TRBD2,TRBJ2-7,TGTGCCAGCACCTCCGGGACTAGCGGGAGATTAGAGCAGTACTTC,CASTSGTSGRLEQYF
many,TRBV6-1,NA,TRBJ1-2,TGTGCCAGCAGTGATGGGACACCTTCTAACTATGGCTACACCTTC,CASSDGTPSNYGYTF
NA,TRBV27,TRBD2,TRBJ2-7,TGTGCCAGCAGTCTCCCCAGGACTAGCGTCTCCTACGAGCAGTACTTC,CASSLPRTSVSYEQYF
NA,TRBV27,TRBD1,TRBJ1-5,TGTGCCAGCGCCTCGCCTAGGGGGCAGGGGCTTGTTCAGCCCCAGCATTTT,CASASPRGQGLVQPQHF
NA,TRBV24-1,NA,TRBJ1-2,TGTGCCACCAGTGATTCGGTATCTAACTCTAACTATGGCTACACCTTC,CATSDSVSNSNYGYTF
NA,TRBV4-3,TRBD2,TRBJ2-2,TGCGCCAGCAGCCAAGACCTAGCGGGGATAGACACCGGGGAGCTGTTTTTT,CASSQDLAGIDTGELFF
NA,TRBV7-3,NA,TRBJ2-3,TGTGCCAGCAGCTTAAGCCCTGGACAGAGTACGCAGTATTTT,CASSLSPGQSTQYF
NA,TRBV19,TRBD1,TRBJ2-5,TGTGCCAGTACCTCGCCGGGACAGGTGGGGACCCAGTACTTC,CASTSPGQVGTQYF
few,TRBV2,NA,TRBJ1-5,TGTGCCAGCAACCTAGACGGTTATAGCAATCAGCCCCAGCATTTT,CASNLDGYSNQPQHF
NA,TRBV10-2,NA,TRBJ1-2,TGCGCCAGCAGCCCCACAGGGAACTATGGCTACACCTTC,CASSPTGNYGYTF
NA,TRBV7-2,NA,TRBJ2-7,TGTGCCAGCAGCTTAGTAGAATTCGGGCAGTACTTC,CASSLVEFGQYF
NA,TRBV5-4,TRBD1,TRBJ1-5,TGTGCCAGCAGTCCTGACAGGGCCGAGCCCCAGCATTTT,CASSPDRAEPQHF
NA,TRBV5-5,NA,TRBJ1-1,TGTGCCAGCAGCCGGGAAGGCCAGATGAACACTGAAGCTTTCTTT,CASSREGQMNTEAFF
NA,TRBV5-1,TRBD1,TRBJ1-1,TGCGCCAGCAGTCGCGACAGGGGGTCGGGCACTGAAGCTTTCTTT,CASSRDRGSGTEAFF
NA,TRBV11-3,TRBD2,TRBJ2-5,TGTGCCAGCTCAACAAGCGGGGGGAAAGAGACCCAGTACTTC,CASSTSGGKETQYF
NA,TRBV19,NA,TRBJ1-5,TGTGCCAGCCTAAGGGAGATAGCAAGCAATCAGCCCCAGCATTTT,CASLREIASNQPQHF
NA,TRBV30,TRBD1,TRBJ1-3,TGTGCCTTGACAGGGTCAAATGGAAACACCATATATTTT,CALTGSNGNTIYF
NA,TRBV5-1,NA,TRBJ1-1,TGCGCTAGCGCCGGGGGTTTGACGAACACTGAAGCTTTCTTT,CASAGGLTNTEAFF
NA,TRBV4-1,NA,TRBJ1-2,TGCGCCAGCAGCCAAGATCCGGTAGATTATGGCTACACCTTC,CASSQDPVDYGYTF
once,TRBV6-4,NA,TRBJ1-2,TGTGCCAGCATTGTCCGGTATGGCTACACCTTC,CASIVRYGYTF
NA,TRBV5-1,TRBD1,TRBJ1-1,TGCGCCAGCAGCCGGGACAGGGTGAACACTGAAGCTTTCTTT,CASSRDRVNTEAFF
NA,TRBV30,NA,TRBJ1-1,TGTGCCTGGAGTCGAGGTTATATGACTGAAGCTTTCTTT,CAWSRGYMTEAFF
many,TRBV19,NA,TRBJ2-1,TGTGCCAGTAGTATCAACAGGGTGAATGAGCAGTTCTTC,CASSINRVNEQFF
NA,TRBV3-1/TRBV3-2,NA,TRBJ2-3,TGTGCCAGCAGCCAAGATTGGAGCGGGAGCACAGATACGCAGTATTTT,CASSQDWSGSTDTQYF
NA,TRBV6-2/TRBV6-3,NA,TRBJ1-2,TGTGCCAGCAGTTACTCAGAGGATGCCACCTTC,CASSYSEDATF
NA,TRBV9,NA,TRBJ1-4,TGTGCCAGCAGCCAGGCTGGAACTAATGAAAAACTGTTTTTT,CASSQAGTNEKLFF
NA,TRBV28,TRBD1,TRBJ1-2,TGTGCCAGCCGCCAGGGGACAGGACAACGCTATGGCTACACCTTC,CASRQGTGQRYGYTF